This T cell receptor beta chain comes out of a study of vaccination and CD4 T cells after COVID-19. Study information: Two doses of either BNT162b2 or mRNA-1273 vaccine went to participants.

With regard to this clonotype: The antigen is not known.

Treatment noted: approximately 9-day PBMC culture with coronavirus spike peptide pools or control peptides (ViraFEST assay). The V and J ends lost 6 bases and 5 bases, in that order; junction bases with no gene match: 9. Germline V CDR1 and CDR2: KGHDR, SFDVKD. CDR3 length: 15 amino acids. Cultured CD4+ T-cell DNA underwent Oncomine TCR Beta short-read sequencing. TCRdb re-analysed the PCR reads in MiXCR, keeping a single row per CDR3 protein. This table has some 13,000 distinct CDR3 sequences, about three fifths appearing once. This chain uses TRBV24-1 with TRBJ2-5; TRBD1 matches at 9 bases. Sequenced material: CD4+ T cells from blood, cultured in vitro. This sequence originates from a human donor who had recovered from COVID-19. The CDR3 coding sequence is TGTGCCACCAGTCGTGGGGACAGGGCTTATGAGACCCAGTACTTC. It is translated as CATSRGDRAYETQYF.